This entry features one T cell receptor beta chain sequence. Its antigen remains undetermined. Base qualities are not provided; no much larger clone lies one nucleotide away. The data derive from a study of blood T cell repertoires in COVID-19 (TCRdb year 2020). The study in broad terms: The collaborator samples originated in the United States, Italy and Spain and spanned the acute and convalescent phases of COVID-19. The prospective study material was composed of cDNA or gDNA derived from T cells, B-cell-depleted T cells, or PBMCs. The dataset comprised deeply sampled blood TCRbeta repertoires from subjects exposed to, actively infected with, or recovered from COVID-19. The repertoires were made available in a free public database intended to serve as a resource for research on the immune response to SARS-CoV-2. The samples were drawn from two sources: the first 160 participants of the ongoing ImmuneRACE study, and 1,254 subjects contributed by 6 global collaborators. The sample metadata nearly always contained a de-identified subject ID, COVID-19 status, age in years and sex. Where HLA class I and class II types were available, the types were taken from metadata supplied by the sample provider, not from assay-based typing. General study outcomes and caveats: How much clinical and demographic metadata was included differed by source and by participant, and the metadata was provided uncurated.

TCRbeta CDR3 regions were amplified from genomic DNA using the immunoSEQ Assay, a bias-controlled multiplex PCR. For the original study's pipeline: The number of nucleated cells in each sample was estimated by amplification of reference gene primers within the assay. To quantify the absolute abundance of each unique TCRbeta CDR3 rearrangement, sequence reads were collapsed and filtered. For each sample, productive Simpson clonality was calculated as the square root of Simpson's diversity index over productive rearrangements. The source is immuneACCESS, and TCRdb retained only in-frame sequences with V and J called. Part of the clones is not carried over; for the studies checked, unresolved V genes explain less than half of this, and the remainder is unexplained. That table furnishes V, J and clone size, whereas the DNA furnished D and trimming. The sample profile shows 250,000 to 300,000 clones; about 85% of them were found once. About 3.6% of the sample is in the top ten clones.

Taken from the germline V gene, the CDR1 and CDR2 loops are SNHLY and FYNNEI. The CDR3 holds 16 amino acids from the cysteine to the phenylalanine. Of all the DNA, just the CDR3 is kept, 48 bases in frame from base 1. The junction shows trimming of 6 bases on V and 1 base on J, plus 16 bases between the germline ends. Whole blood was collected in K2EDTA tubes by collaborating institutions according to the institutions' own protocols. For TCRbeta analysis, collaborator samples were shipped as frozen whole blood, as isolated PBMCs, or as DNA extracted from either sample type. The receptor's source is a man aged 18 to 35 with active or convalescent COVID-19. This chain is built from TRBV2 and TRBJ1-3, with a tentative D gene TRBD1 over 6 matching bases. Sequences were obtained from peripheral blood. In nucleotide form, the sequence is TGTGCCAGCAGGGGGCTGACAGGCAGGTCTGGAAACACCATATATTTT. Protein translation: CASRGLTGRSGNTIYF.